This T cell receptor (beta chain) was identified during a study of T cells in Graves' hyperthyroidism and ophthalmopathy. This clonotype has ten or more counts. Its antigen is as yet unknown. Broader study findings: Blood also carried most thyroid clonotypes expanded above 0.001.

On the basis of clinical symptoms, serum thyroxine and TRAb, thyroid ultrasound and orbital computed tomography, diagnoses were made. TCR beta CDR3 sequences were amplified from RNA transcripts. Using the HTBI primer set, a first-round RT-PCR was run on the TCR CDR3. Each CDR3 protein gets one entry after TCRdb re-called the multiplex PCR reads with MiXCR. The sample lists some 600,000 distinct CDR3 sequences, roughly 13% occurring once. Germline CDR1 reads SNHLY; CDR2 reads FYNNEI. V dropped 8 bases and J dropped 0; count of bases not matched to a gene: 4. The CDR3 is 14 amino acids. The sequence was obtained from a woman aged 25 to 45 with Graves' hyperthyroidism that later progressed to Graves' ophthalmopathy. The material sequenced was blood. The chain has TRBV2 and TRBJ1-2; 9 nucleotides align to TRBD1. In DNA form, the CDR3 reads TGTGCCAGCCTACGGACAGGGGCTAACTATGGCTACACCTTC. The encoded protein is CASLRTGANYGYTF.